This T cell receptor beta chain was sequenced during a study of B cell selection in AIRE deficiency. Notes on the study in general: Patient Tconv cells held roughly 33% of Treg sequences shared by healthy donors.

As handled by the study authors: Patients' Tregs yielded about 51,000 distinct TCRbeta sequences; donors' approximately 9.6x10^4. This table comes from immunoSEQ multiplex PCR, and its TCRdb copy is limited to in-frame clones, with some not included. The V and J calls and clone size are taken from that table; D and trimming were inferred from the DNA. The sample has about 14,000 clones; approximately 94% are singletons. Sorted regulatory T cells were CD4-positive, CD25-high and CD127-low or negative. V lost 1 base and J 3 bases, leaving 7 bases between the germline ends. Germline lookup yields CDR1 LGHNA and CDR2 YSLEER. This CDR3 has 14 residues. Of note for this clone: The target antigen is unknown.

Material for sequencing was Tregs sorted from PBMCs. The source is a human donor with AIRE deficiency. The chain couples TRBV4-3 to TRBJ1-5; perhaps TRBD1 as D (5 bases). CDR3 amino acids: CASSQGGVNQPQHF. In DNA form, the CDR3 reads TGCGCCAGCAGCCAAGGAGGGGTCAATCAGCCCCAGCATTTT.